What follows are 27 T cell receptor beta chains derived from one specimen sequenced in a study of cytomegalovirus exposure and HLA in healthy donors. PCR involved 60 Vbeta and 13 Jbeta primers. Clones were sequenced by immunoSEQ multiplex PCR, and TCRdb holds only the in-frame ones, with some missing. The table includes fewer than 250,000 clones, 82% detected once. The sequenced sample consisted of PBMCs. All receptors come from a man aged 40-49 years in good health and CMV-seropositive.

This chain links TRBV10-3 with TRBJ1-1; TRBD1 matches at 7 bases. The CDR3 has 15 residues. The ends lost 10 bases at V and 0 bases at J; junction bases unmatched: 11. Per the germline V gene, CDR1 is ENHRY and CDR2 is SYGVKD. CDR3 in DNA: TGTGCCACGCGACAGGGCCCCTCCATGAACACTGAAGCTTTCTTT. As protein: CATRQGPSMNTEAFF.

The chain recombines TRBV6-1 with TRBJ2-3; TRBD2 matches 12 bases. V trimming: 6 bases; J trimming: 0 bases; junction bases outside the gene matches: 1. CDR3 length: 15 amino acids. In germline, CDR1 is MNHNS, CDR2 SASEGT. The DNA of the CDR3 is TGTGCCAGCAGCGGACTAGCGGGGAGCACAGATACGCAGTATTTT. As protein: CASSGLAGSTDTQYF.

The chain joins TRBV6-5 to TRBJ1-1; tentative D call: TRBD1 (6 bases). V dropped 4 bases and J dropped 1 base, with 10 bases sitting between them. CDR3 length equals 14 residues. Germline V gene lookup returns CDR1 MNHEY and CDR2 SVGAGI. CDR3 sequence reads: CASSSGTPNTEAFF. The CDR3 nucleotides read TGTGCCAGCAGTTCCGGGACACCGAACACTGAAGCTTTCTTT.

The genes are TRBV6-1 and TRBJ1-2; 7 bases are a match to TRBD1. CDR3 length equals 13 residues. The V segment lost 5 bases and the J segment 8 bases; nucleotides outside the gene matches: 8. Germline values: CDR1 MNHNS, CDR2 SASEGT. The CDR3: CASSFDRVDGYTF. The CDR3 DNA follows: TGTGCCAGCAGTTTCGACAGGGTCGACGGCTACACCTTC.

The chain links TRBV30 to TRBJ2-3; maybe TRBD1 (6 bases). Trimming pared 5 bases from V and 8 bases from J, leaving 29 bases between. The CDR3 sequence is 17 residues long. Germline loops: CDR1 GTSNPN, CDR2 SVGIG (reference sequence). The chain's CDR3 is CAWATPRQGKRRATQYF. The CDR3 region has the DNA TGTGCCTGGGCTACGCCCCGGCAGGGGAAGAGAAGGGCTACGCAGTATTTT.

This clone has just one count. The chain couples TRBV18 to TRBJ2-1, with 10 bases that match TRBD2. Germline V gene lookup returns CDR1 KGHSH and CDR2 LQKENI. V lost 0 bases and J lost 3; bases outside the gene matches: 8. This CDR3 contains 18 residues. The CDR3 DNA reads TGTGCCAGCTCACCACCGCCTCGAGTAGCGGGAGGCTACAATGAGCAGTTCTTC. It translates to CASSPPPRVAGGYNEQFF.

This clone showed up just a few times. The genes are TRBV9 and TRBJ1-3; no firm D call. The V gene lost 0 bases and the J gene lost 0 bases, with 10 bases spanning the gap. CDR3 size: 16 residues. Germline CDR1 is SGDLS and CDR2 is YYNGEE. The CDR3 is CASSVGTPSSGNTIYF. The DNA for the CDR3 is TGTGCCAGCAGCGTAGGAACACCCAGCTCTGGAAACACCATATATTTT.

This clone was seen a single time. CDR3 sequence (DNA): TGTGCCAGCAGTTTAGAGGGGGTTGGGGGCAATCAGCCCCAGCATTTT. Its protein is CASSLEGVGGNQPQHF. J is TRBJ1-5 and V is TRBV28; possibly TRBD1 for D (6 bases). Germline V lookup: CDR1 MDHEN, CDR2 SYDVKM. The V end was cut by 2 bases, the J end by 2 bases, with 13 bases between. The CDR3 loop spans 16 amino acids.

The chain couples TRBV11-2 to TRBJ2-7; TRBD1 matches 8 bases. The CDR3 is 16 residues long. CDR1 is SGHAT, CDR2 FQNNGV, per germline. Losses at the gene ends were 3 bases for V and 5 bases for J; bases not matched to a gene: 12. CDR3 coding DNA: TGTGCCAGCAGCTTGGTTTTGGGGACAGGACGACACGAGCAGTACTTC. This encodes CASSLVLGTGRHEQYF.

The gene calls are TRBV11-3 and TRBJ2-2; TRBD2 matches at 7 bases. CDR3 length equals 18 residues. V shed 5 bases, J shed 4 bases, and the junction held 16 bases outside the gene matches. CDR1 SGHNT and CDR2 YENEEA come from the germline V gene. The CDR3 sequence is CASSRGRARELSTGELFF. The CDR3 DNA reads as TGTGCCAGCAGCCGAGGGCGCGCGCGGGAGTTAAGCACCGGGGAGCTGTTTTTT. Full variable domain (rest looked up from reference TRBV11-3 and TRBJ2-2): EAGVVQSPRYKIIEKKQPVAFWCNPISGHNTLYWYLQNLGQGPELLIRYENEEAVDDSQLPKDRFSAERLKGVDSTLKIQPAELGDSAVYLCASSRGRARELSTGELFFGEGSRLTVL.

This clone was seen once. The rearrangement uses TRBV4-1 and TRBJ2-1; 8 nucleotides match TRBD2. With 5 bases clipped from V and 0 bases from J, the junction kept 9 bases outside the gene matches. This CDR3 spans 17 amino acids. Germline lookup yields CDR1 MGHRA and CDR2 YSYEKL. The CDR3 is CASSWGREAPSYNEQFF. The CDR3 DNA sequence: TGCGCCAGCAGCTGGGGGCGGGAGGCACCCTCCTACAATGAGCAGTTCTTC.

Comments on this clone: Other DNA sequences from this sample encode an identical CDR3 as well. V usage is TRBV7-6 and J usage is TRBJ1-1, with unresolved D. Germline values: CDR1 SGHVS, CDR2 FNYEAQ. The V gene lost 1 base and the J gene lost 1 base, with 7 bases spanning the gap. The CDR3 sequence is 14 residues long. The chain's CDR3 is CASSLGGRNTEAFF. The CDR3 DNA reads TGTGCCAGCAGCTTAGGAGGCCGGAACACTGAAGCTTTCTTT.

The rearrangement joins TRBV19 to TRBJ1-2; possibly TRBD1 for D (5 bases). CDR1 is LNHDA and CDR2 is SQIVND in the germline V gene (reference sequence). Between the trimmed V and J ends, which lost 5 bases and 4 bases, there was a span of 14 bases. The CDR3 runs to 14 residues. DNA of the CDR3: TGTGCCAGTAGTTATGGAGGGGCAGGCTATGGCTACACCTTC. This encodes CASSYGGAGYGYTF.

The genes are TRBV5-1 and TRBJ2-3, with D uncertain. CDR3 length: 13 residues. Germline CDR1 SGHRS, CDR2 YFSETQ. The germline V and J ends were trimmed by 0 bases and 4 bases, with 6 bases remaining between them. CDR3 protein: CASSLAISDTQYF. Written as DNA, the CDR3 is TGCGCCAGCAGCTTGGCCATTTCAGATACGCAGTATTTT.

This clone was seen more than once but under ten times. The chain has TRBV5-6 and TRBJ1-4; D gene uncertain. Germline V gives CDR1 SGHDT, CDR2 YYEEEE. The CDR3 runs to 14 residues. Trimming stripped 4 bases from V and 8 bases from J, with 15 bases between. The CDR3 DNA reads as TGTGCCAGCAGCCCTGGCACAGTCGGAGAAAAACTGTTTTTT. The encoded protein is CASSPGTVGEKLFF.

This clone was seen just once. V and J are TRBV7-9 and TRBJ1-4, with D tentatively TRBD1 (5 bases). Germline V gene sequence: CDR1 SEHNR, CDR2 FQNEAQ (reference sequence). This CDR3 spans 18 amino acids. Trimming shortened V by 5 bases and J by 0 bases, and 19 bases separated the two germline ends. The CDR3 nucleotides are TGTGCCAGCAGCAGCCCCCCCGCCGGGGGACCAACTAATGAAAAACTGTTTTTT. It encodes CASSSPPAGGPTNEKLFF. Combining the CDR3 with reference TRBV7-9 and TRBJ1-4 gives the whole variable domain DTGVSQNPRHKITKRGQNVTFRCDPISEHNRLYWYRQTLGQGPEFLTYFQNEAQLEKSRLLSDRFSAERPKGSFSTLEIQRTEQGDSAMYLCASSSPPAGGPTNEKLFFGSGTQLSVL.

V and J are TRBV30 and TRBJ2-1; the D gene is possibly TRBD2 (5 bases). The germline V gene encodes CDR1 GTSNPN and CDR2 SVGIG (reference sequence). V shed 3 bases and J shed 10 bases, with 16 bases lying between them. The CDR3 is made up of 13 amino acids. CDR3 coding DNA: TGTGCCTGGAGCGTAGGAGGACTTGGCGAGCAGTTCTTC. It translates to CAWSVGGLGEQFF. The full variable domain, completed using reference TRBV30 and TRBJ2-1, is SQTIHQWPATLVQPVGSPLSLECTVEGTSNPNLYWYRQAAGRGLQLLFYSVGIGQISSEVPQNLSASRPQDRQFILSSKKLLLSDSGFYLCAWSVGGLGEQFFGPGTRLTVL.

The chain joins TRBV4-1 to TRBJ1-4; TRBD1 matches at 11 bases. The junction had 5 bases not matched to a gene; V was cut back by 2 bases and J by 6 bases. Germline V gives CDR1 MGHRA, CDR2 YSYEKL. CDR3 length: 16 residues. DNA for the CDR3: TGCGCCAGCAGCCAATGGACAGGGGGCGAGGATGAAAAACTGTTTTTT. It encodes CASSQWTGGEDEKLFF.

In regard to this clone: Distinct nucleotide sequences in the sample also encode this CDR3. Written as DNA, the CDR3 is TGTGCCAGCAGTTCGGGACTAAGCTACAATGAGCAGTTCTTC. Translated: CASSSGLSYNEQFF. The chain links TRBV27 to TRBJ2-1, with 7 bases aligning to TRBD2. After removal of 4 bases from V and 3 bases from J, the junction contained 3 bases not matched to a gene. Germline V gene lookup returns CDR1 MNHEY and CDR2 SMNVEV (reference sequence). The CDR3 consists of 14 residues.

The rearrangement uses TRBV7-9 and TRBJ1-5; the D gene is possibly TRBD1 (5 bases). CDR1 and CDR2 (germline): SEHNR, FQNEAQ (reference sequence). The V gene lost 5 bases and the J gene lost 6 bases, with 8 bases spanning the gap. CDR3 length: 12 amino acids. This CDR3 reads CASSNTGQPQHF. The CDR3 bases are TGTGCCAGCAGCAACACAGGTCAGCCCCAGCATTTT.

A single count supports this clone. The chain recombines TRBV30 with TRBJ1-1; unclear D gene. From germline, CDR1 is GTSNPN and CDR2 SVGIG (reference sequence). This CDR3 is built from 11 residues. Trimming shortened V by 0 bases and J by 4 bases, and 3 bases separated the two germline ends. This CDR3 is CAWSVLTEAFF. The CDR3 region has the DNA TGTGCCTGGAGTGTACTCACTGAAGCTTTCTTT. The full variable domain, rest sourced from reference TRBV30 and TRBJ1-1, is SQTIHQWPATLVQPVGSPLSLECTVEGTSNPNLYWYRQAAGRGLQLLFYSVGIGQISSEVPQNLSASRPQDRQFILSSKKLLLSDSGFYLCAWSVLTEAFFGQGTRLTVV.

This chain links TRBV7-9 with TRBJ2-5; D may be TRBD1 (6 bases). V was cut by 5 bases and J by 11 bases, with 21 bases left in between. The CDR3 contains 14 residues. Looked up from germline, CDR1 is SEHNR and CDR2 is FQNEAQ (reference sequence). CDR3 sequence: CASSPRDSARGQYF. Written as DNA, the CDR3 is TGTGCCAGCAGCCCCAGGGATTCCGCCAGGGGACAGTACTTC.

This chain links TRBV6-5 with TRBJ1-2; D is perhaps TRBD1 (6 bases). Trimming took off 5 bases at V and 2 bases at J, with 6 bases between the two ends. Germline V gives CDR1 MNHEY, CDR2 SVGAGI. CDR3 size: 12 residues. The CDR3 reads CASSDRNYGYTF. For the CDR3, the DNA is TGTGCCAGCAGTGACAGGAACTATGGCTACACCTTC.

Here the CDR3 DNA reads TGTGCCAGCACCCAAGGAGGGATAGTCGAGCAGTACTTC. It is translated as CASTQGGIVEQYF. This rearrangement joins TRBV6-1 to TRBJ2-7; tentative D call: TRBD2 (6 bases). Germline values: CDR1 MNHNS, CDR2 SASEGT. The germline V and J ends were trimmed by 7 bases and 6 bases, with 16 bases remaining between them. CDR3 length equals 13 residues.

V is TRBV5-1 and J is TRBJ2-1; 11 nucleotides line up with TRBD1. Trimming at V came to 3 bases and at J to 2 bases, leaving 1 base not matched to a gene. The CDR3 totals 15 residues. Germline loops: CDR1 SGHRS, CDR2 YFSETQ. The CDR3 DNA sequence: TGCGCCAGCAGCTGGACAGGGGGCACCTACAATGAGCAGTTCTTC. Translated: CASSWTGGTYNEQFF.

This sequence joins TRBV20-1 and TRBJ1-2; D is uncertain. Between the trimmed V and J ends, which lost 3 bases and 7 bases, there was a span of 9 bases. The germline CDR1 and CDR2 sequences are DFQATT and SNEGSKA (reference sequence). This CDR3 comprises 11 residues. CDR3 amino acids: CSARSGIGYTF. In DNA, the CDR3 is TGCAGTGCTAGGAGCGGGATTGGCTACACCTTC.

This chain connects TRBV21-1 to TRBJ1-3. TRBV21-1 is classified as a pseudogene. The CDR3 length is 14 residues. CDR3 sequence reads: CASSKPFSGNTIYF. The CDR3 nucleotides read TGTGCCAGCAGCAAACCCTTCTCTGGAAACACCATATATTTT.